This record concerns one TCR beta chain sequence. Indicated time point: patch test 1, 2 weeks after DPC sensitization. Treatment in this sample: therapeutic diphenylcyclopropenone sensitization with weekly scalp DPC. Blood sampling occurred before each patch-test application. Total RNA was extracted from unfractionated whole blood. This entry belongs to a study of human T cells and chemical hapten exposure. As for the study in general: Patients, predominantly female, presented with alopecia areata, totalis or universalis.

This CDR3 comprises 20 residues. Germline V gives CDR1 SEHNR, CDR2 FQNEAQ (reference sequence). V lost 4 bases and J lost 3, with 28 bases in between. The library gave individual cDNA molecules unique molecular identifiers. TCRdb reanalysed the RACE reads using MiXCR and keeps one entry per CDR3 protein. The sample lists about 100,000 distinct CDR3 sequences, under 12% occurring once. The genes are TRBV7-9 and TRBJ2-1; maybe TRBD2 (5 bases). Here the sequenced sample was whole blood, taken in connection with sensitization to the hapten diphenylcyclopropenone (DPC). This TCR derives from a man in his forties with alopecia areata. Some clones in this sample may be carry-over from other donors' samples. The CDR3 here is CASSSLTGSSADFLYNEQFF. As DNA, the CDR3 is TGTGCCAGCAGCTCCCTCACCGGGTCCTCAGCGGATTTCCTCTACAATGAGCAGTTCTTC.